This T cell receptor (beta chain) was profiled in a study of glioma-infiltrating T cells after dendritic cell vaccination. Assay: immunoSEQ multiplex PCR; the TCRdb copy retains only in-frame clones and omits some. Among under 100,000 clones, around nine tenths were seen once, and the ten largest hold 3.2%. CDR1 and CDR2 (germline): SEHNR, FQNEAQ (reference sequence). The CDR3 spans 12 residues. Trimming cost V 4 bases and J 13 bases; bases outside gene matches: 7. The material sequenced was blood, taken before dendritic cell vaccination. The receptor was isolated from a human donor with glioblastoma. This chain uses TRBV7-9 with TRBJ2-3, with 8 bases aligning to TRBD1. The CDR3 spells CASSSRTGSEYF. DNA for the CDR3: TGTGCCAGCAGCTCACGGACAGGGTCAGAGTATTTT.